This entry lists 26 T cell receptor beta chains sequenced from one sample in a study of blood T cell repertoires in COVID-19. Data came from immunoSEQ multiplex PCR; TCRdb stores just in-frame clones and leaves some out. The sample contains approximately 480,000 clones, 87% of which appear only once. Sequenced input: PBMCs or T cells enriched from blood (not recorded which). These receptors all stem from a woman under 30 who had recovered from COVID-19.

The chain couples TRBV12-5 to TRBJ1-1, with D hard to call. Trimming shortened V by 5 bases and J by 1 base, and 8 bases separated the two germline ends. CDR1 and CDR2 (germline): LGHNT, FRNRAP. The CDR3 totals 13 residues. CDR3 amino acids: CASGGGTNTEAFF. In DNA form, the CDR3 reads TGTGCTAGTGGTGGCGGAACGAACACTGAAGCTTTCTTT.

Only one count was recorded for this clone. The chain is built from TRBV24-1 and TRBJ2-2; the match to TRBD1 covers 9 bases. Germline lookup yields CDR1 KGHDR and CDR2 SFDVKD. The CDR3 covers 15 residues. Trimming took 4 bases from V and 5 from J; bases not matched to a gene: 4. This CDR3 is CATSEGDRETGELFF. CDR3 nucleotide sequence: TGTGCCACCAGTGAAGGGGACAGGGAAACCGGGGAGCTGTTTTTT.

The genes are TRBV2 and TRBJ1-5, with 9 bases that match TRBD1. This CDR3 is built from 15 residues. Germline CDR1 SNHLY, CDR2 FYNNEI. V trimming: 4 bases; J trimming: 6 bases; junction bases outside the gene matches: 7. DNA for the CDR3: TGTGCCAGCAGTGGCGGGACAGGGTACGGTCAGCCCCAGCATTTT. Amino acid sequence: CASSGGTGYGQPQHF.

The chain employs TRBV3-1 (or the pseudogene TRBV3-2) and TRBJ2-3, with 7 bases that match TRBD1. The J segment lost 0 bases and the V segment lost 4 bases, leaving 13 bases of the junction unmatched. Germline V lookup: CDR1 LGHDT, CDR2 YNNKEL (reference sequence). The CDR3 runs 18 residues. DNA of the CDR3: TGTGCCAGCAGCCCCCGTGAGACAGGGTTACCTAGCACAGATACGCAGTATTTT. It specifies CASSPRETGLPSTDTQYF.

This sequence joins TRBV19 and TRBJ1-1, with 7 nucleotides matching TRBD1. Germline CDR1 reads LNHDA; CDR2 reads SQIVND (reference sequence). J lost 4 bases, V lost 4 bases, and 6 bases had no gene match. The CDR3 runs to 14 residues. CDR3 DNA: TGTGCCAGTAGTACGGACAGGTGGGGCACTGAAGCTTTCTTT. Translated, it gives CASSTDRWGTEAFF.

Only one count was recorded for this clone. The chain joins TRBV10-2 to TRBJ2-7, with 8 bases lining up with TRBD2. Trimming at V came to 6 bases and at J to 0 bases, leaving 4 bases not matched to a gene. In germline, CDR1 is WSHSY, CDR2 SAAADI. The length of the CDR3 is 14 residues. The CDR3 DNA reads TGCGCCAGCAGCGGCGGGGGGCACTCCTACGAGCAGTACTTC. This encodes CASSGGGHSYEQYF.

V usage is TRBV4-2 and J usage is TRBJ1-6, with 7 bases fitting TRBD1. Losses at the gene ends were 0 bases for V and 7 bases for J; bases not matched to a gene: 9. CDR3 size: 17 residues. Germline loops: CDR1 LGHNA, CDR2 YNFKEQ. CDR3 nucleotide sequence: TGTGCCAGCAGCCAAGAGGAGGGGGCGTCTGAAAATTCACCCCTCCACTTT. The encoded protein is CASSQEEGASENSPLHF.

The rearrangement links TRBV5-4 to TRBJ2-5; TRBD2 agrees at 8 bases. In germline, CDR1 is SGHNT, CDR2 YYREEE (reference sequence). V gave up 4 bases and J gave up 5 bases; unmatched junction bases: 10. This CDR3 has 15 amino acids. This CDR3 reads CASSIGLADSETQYF. CDR3 DNA sequence: TGTGCCAGCAGCATCGGACTAGCTGACTCGGAGACCCAGTACTTC.

This sequence joins TRBV19 and TRBJ2-2, with D perhaps matching TRBD1 (5 bases). In germline, CDR1 is LNHDA, CDR2 SQIVND (reference sequence). The CDR3 has 14 residues. Trimming pared 4 bases from V and 6 bases from J, leaving 12 bases between. CDR3: CASSKGQNAGELFF. The DNA of the CDR3 is TGTGCCAGTAGTAAAGGACAAAATGCCGGGGAGCTGTTTTTT.

The V call is TRBV29-1, the J call TRBJ2-1, with 11 bases that match TRBD2. CDR1 and CDR2 (germline): SQVTM, ANQGSEA. This CDR3 spans 15 amino acids. J was trimmed by 7 bases and V by 7 bases; bases with no gene match: 12. CDR3 loop: CSAEEIAGGFNEQFF. The DNA for the CDR3 is TGCAGCGCCGAAGAAATAGCGGGGGGGTTTAATGAGCAGTTCTTC.

V gene TRBV7-2 combines with J gene TRBJ1-5; 11 positions agree with TRBD1. The CDR3 is made up of 16 amino acids. After removal of 5 bases from V and 9 bases from J, the junction contained 12 bases not matched to a gene. The germline CDR1 and CDR2 sequences are SGHTA and FQGNSA. The CDR3 DNA follows: TGTGCCAGCAGCCAGTGGACAGGGGGCGACCCACGGCCCCAGCATTTT. This sequence encodes CASSQWTGGDPRPQHF.

J is TRBJ2-3 and V is TRBV10-3; 12 bases agree with TRBD2. V lost 5 bases and J lost 2; bases outside the gene matches: 5. Germline V gene lookup returns CDR1 ENHRY and CDR2 SYGVKD. This CDR3 has 16 amino acids. CDR3 region: CAISSGTSGPTDTQYF. Written as DNA, the CDR3 is TGTGCCATCAGTTCCGGGACTAGCGGGCCCACAGATACGCAGTATTTT.

The J gene is TRBJ1-2, the V gene TRBV9; 7 positions match TRBD1. The V and J ends lost 0 bases and 8 bases, in that order; junction bases with no gene match: 10. The length of the CDR3 is 15 residues. CDR1 SGDLS and CDR2 YYNGEE come from the germline V gene. The CDR3 protein is CASSVGSRGGEGYTF. DNA for the CDR3: TGTGCCAGCAGCGTAGGGAGCCGAGGGGGCGAAGGCTACACCTTC.

The J gene is TRBJ2-2, the V gene TRBV5-1; D remains unclear. CDR3 length equals 17 residues. With 1 base removed from V and 0 bases from J, the gap between germline ends came to 13 bases. Per the germline V gene, CDR1 is SGHRS and CDR2 is YFSETQ. The CDR3 DNA reads as TGCGCCAGCAGCTTGTCCCCCGCCAGCGCGAACACCGGGGAGCTGTTTTTT. Encoded protein: CASSLSPASANTGELFF.

The V gene is TRBV10-3, the J gene TRBJ2-1; 7 bases agree with TRBD2. CDR3 length: 18 amino acids. The germline CDR1 and CDR2 sequences are ENHRY and SYGVKD. Trimming cost V 2 bases and J 3 bases; bases outside gene matches: 13. The CDR3 sequence: CAISELPFAGVGYNEQFF. The DNA for the CDR3 is TGTGCCATCAGTGAGCTCCCCTTTGCGGGGGTGGGCTACAATGAGCAGTTCTTC.

The chain uses TRBV30 and TRBJ1-2, with 9 bases fitting TRBD1. Germline V CDR1 and CDR2: GTSNPN, SVGIG (reference sequence). The CDR3 loop spans 18 amino acids. Germline trimming cut 3 bases from V and 4 bases from J; bases unmatched to any gene: 18. CDR3 nucleotide sequence: TGTGCCTGGAGCCCCCCGGGACAGGGCCCGGGTTGGGGCTATGGCTACACCTTC. The encoded protein is CAWSPPGQGPGWGYGYTF.

The V gene is TRBV3-1 (or the pseudogene TRBV3-2), the J gene TRBJ1-2; 8 bases align to TRBD1. From germline, CDR1 is LGHDT and CDR2 YNNKEL (reference sequence). With 6 bases clipped from V and 4 bases from J, the junction kept 7 bases outside the gene matches. This CDR3 has 14 residues. The CDR3 nucleotides are TGTGCCAGCAGGGACAGGGCCCTCGGCTATGGCTACACCTTC. The encoded protein is CASRDRALGYGYTF.

This chain joins TRBV5-6 and TRBJ1-2; D gene ambiguous. Trimming removed 5 bases from V and 8 bases from J, with 22 bases in between. Germline CDR1 SGHDT, CDR2 YYEEEE. CDR3 size: 15 residues. DNA for the CDR3: TGTGCCAGCAGACCGCCGGAGGTAAACATGGGAGGCTACACCTTC. It encodes CASRPPEVNMGGYTF.

The chain has TRBV5-6 and TRBJ2-7; D unclear. Trimming left V 2 bases short and J 2 bases short, with 5 bases between. Germline values: CDR1 SGHDT, CDR2 YYEEEE. This CDR3 spans 12 amino acids. CDR3 nucleotide sequence: TGTGCCAGCAGCTTACAGCCCTACGAGCAGTACTTC. Protein: CASSLQPYEQYF. Based on the CDR3 plus reference TRBV5-6 and TRBJ2-7, the full variable domain is DAGVTQSPTHLIKTRGQQVTLRCSPKSGHDTVSWYQQALGQGPQFIFQYYEEEERQRGNFPDRFSGHQFPNYSSELNVNALLLGDSALYLCASSLQPYEQYFGPGTRLTVT.

This chain joins TRBV11-2 and TRBJ2-3, with D possibly matching TRBD1 (5 bases). V was trimmed by 5 bases and J by 0 bases, leaving 9 bases between them. Germline-derived CDR1 and CDR2 are SGHAT and FQNNGV. CDR3 length: 14 amino acids. CDR3 sequence reads: CASSLDTSTDTQYF. As DNA, the CDR3 is TGTGCCAGCAGCCTGGACACAAGCACAGATACGCAGTATTTT.

The rearrangement joins TRBV11-1 to TRBJ2-1; 8 nucleotides align to TRBD1. With 5 bases clipped from V and 9 bases from J, the junction kept 6 bases outside the gene matches. Looked up from germline, CDR1 is SGHAT and CDR2 is FQDESV (reference sequence). The CDR3 is 13 residues long. The CDR3 here is CASSRTGSGEQFF. The CDR3 coding sequence is TGTGCCAGCAGCCGGACAGGGTCCGGTGAGCAGTTCTTC. Together with reference TRBV11-1 and TRBJ2-1, the CDR3 gives the full variable domain: EAEVAQSPRYKITEKSQAVAFWCDPISGHATLYWYRQILGQGPELLVQFQDESVVDDSQLPKDRFSAERLKGVDSTLKIQPAELGDSAMYLCASSRTGSGEQFFGPGTRLTVL.

This chain joins TRBV18 and TRBJ1-1; possible D gene TRBD1, 5 bases. The CDR3 runs to 17 residues. Looked up from germline, CDR1 is KGHSH and CDR2 is LQKENI. V lost 2 bases and J 2 bases, leaving 18 bases between the germline ends. CDR3 protein: CASSPMATGGQNTEAFF. The CDR3 DNA sequence: TGTGCCAGCTCACCAATGGCCACGGGAGGACAAAACACTGAAGCTTTCTTT.

The gene calls are TRBV18 and TRBJ2-2; D gene unclear. Germline V gene data show CDR1 as KGHSH and CDR2 as LQKENI. Trimming removed 8 bases from V and 3 bases from J, with 7 bases in between. This CDR3 has 12 amino acids. CDR3 DNA sequence: TGTGCCAGCCGCCCGGACACCGGGGAGCTGTTTTTT. Its translation is CASRPDTGELFF.

J is TRBJ2-7 and V is TRBV15, with TRBD2 matching over 8 bases. The J segment lost 8 bases and the V segment lost 0 bases, leaving 18 bases of the junction unmatched. Germline lookup yields CDR1 LNHNV and CDR2 YYDKDF (reference sequence). CDR3 length: 18 amino acids. The CDR3 DNA sequence: TGTGCCACCAGCAGAGATCCCGTTGGGCCAGCGGGGGAGGAGCAGCAGTACTTC. Translation gives CATSRDPVGPAGEEQQYF.

The chain combines TRBV5-1 with TRBJ2-7, with 8 bases lining up with TRBD2. Trimming at V came to 3 bases and at J to 7 bases, leaving 12 bases not matched to a gene. The CDR3 covers 15 residues. In germline, CDR1 is SGHRS, CDR2 YFSETQ. The CDR3 here is CASSYTTSGGREQYF. CDR3 nucleotide sequence: TGCGCCAGCAGCTACACCACGAGCGGGGGACGGGAGCAGTACTTC.

The chain has TRBV30 and TRBJ1-6; the match to TRBD1 covers 8 bases. The length of the CDR3 is 13 residues. V gave up 2 bases and J gave up 9 bases; unmatched junction bases: 3. CDR1 and CDR2 (germline): GTSNPN, SVGIG (reference sequence). The CDR3 DNA sequence: TGTGCCTGGAGTCCAGGGGGCATTTCACCCCTCCACTTT. It translates to CAWSPGGISPLHF.